This TCR beta chain was identified in a study of blood T cell repertoires in COVID-19. Across the study: Acute-phase and convalescent COVID-19 samples originated in the United States, Italy and Spain. PBMCs, B-cell-depleted T cells, or T cells were the source of the cDNA or gDNA that made up the material.

In germline, CDR1 is SGHDT, CDR2 YYEEEE. The V end was cut by 5 bases, the J end by 4 bases, with 13 bases between. This CDR3 is built from 14 residues. Source study methods: Counts of nucleated cells, estimated from reference gene primer amplification, were obtained. Method: immunoSEQ multiplex PCR; TCRdb's copy keeps in-frame clones and lacks some. The V and J calls and clone size come from that table; D and trimming were worked out from the DNA. The table includes about 120,000 clones, more than 75% detected once. The gene calls are TRBV5-6 and TRBJ1-3; D remains unclear. The receptor's source is a woman in her sixties or seventies with acute or convalescent COVID-19. Material: peripheral blood. The CDR3 nucleotides read TGTGCCAGCAGTCAACTTAACTGGGGAAACACCATATATTTT. Translating gives CASSQLNWGNTIYF.